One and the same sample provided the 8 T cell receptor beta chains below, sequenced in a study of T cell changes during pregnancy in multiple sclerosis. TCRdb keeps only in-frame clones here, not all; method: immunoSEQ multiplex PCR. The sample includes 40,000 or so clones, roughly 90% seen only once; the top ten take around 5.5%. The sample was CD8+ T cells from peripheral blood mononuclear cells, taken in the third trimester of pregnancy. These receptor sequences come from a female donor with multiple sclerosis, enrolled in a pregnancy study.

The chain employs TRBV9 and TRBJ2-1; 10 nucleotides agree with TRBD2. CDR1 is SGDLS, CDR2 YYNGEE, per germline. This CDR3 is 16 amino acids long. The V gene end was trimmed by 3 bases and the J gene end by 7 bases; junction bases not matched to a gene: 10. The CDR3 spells CASSAPGGAGGNEQFF. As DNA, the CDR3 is TGTGCCAGCAGCGCCCCCGGCGGAGCGGGAGGGAATGAGCAGTTCTTC.

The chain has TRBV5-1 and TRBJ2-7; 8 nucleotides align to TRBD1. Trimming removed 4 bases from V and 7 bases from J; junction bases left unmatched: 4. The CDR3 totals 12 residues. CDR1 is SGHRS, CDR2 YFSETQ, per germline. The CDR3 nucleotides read TGCGCCAGCAGCCGGAGACAGGGGGAGCAGTACTTC. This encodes CASSRRQGEQYF.

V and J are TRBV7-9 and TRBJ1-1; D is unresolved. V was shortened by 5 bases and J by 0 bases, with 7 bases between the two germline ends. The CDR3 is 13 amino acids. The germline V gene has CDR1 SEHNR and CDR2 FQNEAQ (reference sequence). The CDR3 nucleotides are TGTGCCAGCAGCCCCCAGATGAACACTGAAGCTTTCTTT. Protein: CASSPQMNTEAFF.

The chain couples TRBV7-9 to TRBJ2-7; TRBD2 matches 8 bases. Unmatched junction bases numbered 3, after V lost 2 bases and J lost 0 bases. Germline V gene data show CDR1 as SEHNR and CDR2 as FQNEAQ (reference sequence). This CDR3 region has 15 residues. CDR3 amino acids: CASSLSGGSSYEQYF. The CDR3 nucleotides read TGTGCCAGCAGCTTAAGCGGGGGCAGCTCCTACGAGCAGTACTTC.

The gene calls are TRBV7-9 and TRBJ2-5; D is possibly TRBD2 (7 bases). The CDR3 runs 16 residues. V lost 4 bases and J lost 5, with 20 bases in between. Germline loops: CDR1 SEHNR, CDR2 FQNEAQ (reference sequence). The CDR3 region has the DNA TGTGCCAGCAGCTCCCCACCCCAACAGGGAGGGGAGACCCAGTACTTC. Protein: CASSSPPQQGGETQYF.

CDR3 residues: CASSLWGEYNEQFF. The CDR3 DNA reads TGTGCCAGCAGCTTATGGGGGGAATACAATGAGCAGTTCTTC. The V and J genes are TRBV7-2 and TRBJ2-1; a weak D match, TRBD2 (6 bases). This CDR3 has 14 residues. V lost 2 bases and J 4 bases, leaving 9 bases between the germline ends. In germline, CDR1 is SGHTA, CDR2 FQGNSA. The complete variable domain, with remaining parts taken from reference TRBV7-2 and TRBJ2-1, reads GAGVSQSPSNKVTEKGKDVELRCDPISGHTALYWYRQSLGQGLEFLIYFQGNSAPDKSGLPSDRFSAERTGGSVSTLTIQRTQQEDSAVYLCASSLWGEYNEQFFGPGTRLTVL.

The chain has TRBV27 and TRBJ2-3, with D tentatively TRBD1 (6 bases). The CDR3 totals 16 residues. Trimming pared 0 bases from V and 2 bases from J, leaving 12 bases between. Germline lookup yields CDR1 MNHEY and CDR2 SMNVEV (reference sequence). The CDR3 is CASSLSTGPLTDTQYF. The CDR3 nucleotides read TGTGCCAGCAGTTTATCGACAGGTCCCCTCACAGATACGCAGTATTTT.

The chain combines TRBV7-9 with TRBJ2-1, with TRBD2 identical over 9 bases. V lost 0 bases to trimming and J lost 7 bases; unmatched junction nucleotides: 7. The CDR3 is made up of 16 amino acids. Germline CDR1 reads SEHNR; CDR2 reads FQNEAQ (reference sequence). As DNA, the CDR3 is TGTGCCAGCAGCTTAGCGGCGGGAGGGCCCCGGAATGAGCAGTTCTTC. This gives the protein CASSLAAGGPRNEQFF.